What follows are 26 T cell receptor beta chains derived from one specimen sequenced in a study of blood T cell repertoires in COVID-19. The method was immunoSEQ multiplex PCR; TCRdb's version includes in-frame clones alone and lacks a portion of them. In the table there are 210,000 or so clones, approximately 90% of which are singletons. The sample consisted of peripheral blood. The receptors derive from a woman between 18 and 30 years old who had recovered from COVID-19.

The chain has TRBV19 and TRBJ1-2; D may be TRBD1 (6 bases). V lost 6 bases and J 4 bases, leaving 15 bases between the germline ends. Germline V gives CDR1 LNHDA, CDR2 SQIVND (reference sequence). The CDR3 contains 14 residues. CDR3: CASSTSGTSYGYTF. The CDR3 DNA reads TGTGCCAGTAGCACCTCCGGGACAAGCTATGGCTACACCTTC.

The CDR3 here is CASSAPIRGIYEQYF. The CDR3 bases are TGTGCCAGCAGCGCCCCGATCAGGGGGATTTACGAGCAGTACTTC. The chain joins TRBV9 to TRBJ2-7, with 7 bases matching TRBD1. The CDR3 sequence is 15 residues long. Unmatched junction bases numbered 10, after V lost 3 bases and J lost 4 bases. Germline loops: CDR1 SGDLS, CDR2 YYNGEE.

CDR3: CASSAFGEGPNTEAFF. CDR3 nucleotides: TGCGCCAGCAGCGCATTTGGGGAGGGCCCGAACACTGAAGCTTTCTTT. This chain connects TRBV5-1 to TRBJ1-1; D unresolved. The CDR3 covers 16 residues. CDR1 and CDR2 from the germline V gene are SGHRS and YFSETQ. The V and J ends lost 4 bases and 1 base respectively, with 17 bases between them.

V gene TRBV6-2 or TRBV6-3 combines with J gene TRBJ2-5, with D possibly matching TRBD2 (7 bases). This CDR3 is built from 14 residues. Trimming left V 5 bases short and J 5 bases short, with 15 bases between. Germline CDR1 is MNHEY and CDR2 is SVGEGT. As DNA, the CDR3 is TGTGCCAGCAGTGATACAGGGCGGGGGGAGACCCAGTACTTC. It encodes CASSDTGRGETQYF.

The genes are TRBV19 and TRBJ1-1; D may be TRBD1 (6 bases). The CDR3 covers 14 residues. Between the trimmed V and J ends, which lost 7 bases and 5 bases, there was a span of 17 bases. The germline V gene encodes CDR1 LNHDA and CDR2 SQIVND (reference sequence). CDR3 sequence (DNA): TGTGCCAGTATCCGTCAGGGGAAGAGGACTGAAGCTTTCTTT. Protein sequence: CASIRQGKRTEAFF.

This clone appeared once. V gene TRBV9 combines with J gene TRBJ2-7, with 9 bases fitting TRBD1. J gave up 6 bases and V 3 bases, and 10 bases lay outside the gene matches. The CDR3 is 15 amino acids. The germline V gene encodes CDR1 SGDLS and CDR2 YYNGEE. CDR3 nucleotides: TGTGCCAGCAGCGCAGGGACAGGGTTTGCTAGCGAGCAGTACTTC. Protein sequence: CASSAGTGFASEQYF.

The CDR3: CASSLNPPSTGGVDEQFF. CDR3 sequence (DNA): TGTGCCAGCAGCTTAAACCCCCCTTCCACGGGGGGTGTCGATGAGCAGTTCTTC. The chain is built from TRBV7-3 and TRBJ2-1, with 7 bases matching TRBD2. The junction had 17 bases not matched to a gene; V was cut back by 1 base and J by 8 bases. This CDR3 comprises 18 residues. Germline V lookup: CDR1 SGHTA, CDR2 FQGTGA.

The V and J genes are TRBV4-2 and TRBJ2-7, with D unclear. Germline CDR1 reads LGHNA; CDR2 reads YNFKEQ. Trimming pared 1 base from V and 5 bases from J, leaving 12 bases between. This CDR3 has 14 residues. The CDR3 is CASSQVQLGHEQYF. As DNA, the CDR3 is TGTGCCAGCAGCCAAGTACAGCTGGGCCACGAGCAGTACTTC.

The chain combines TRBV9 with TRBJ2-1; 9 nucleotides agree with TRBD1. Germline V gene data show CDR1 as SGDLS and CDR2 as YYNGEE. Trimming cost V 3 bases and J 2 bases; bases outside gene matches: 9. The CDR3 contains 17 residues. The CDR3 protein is CASSAQQGAQAYNEQFF. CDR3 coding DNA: TGTGCCAGCAGCGCCCAACAGGGGGCGCAGGCCTACAATGAGCAGTTCTTC.

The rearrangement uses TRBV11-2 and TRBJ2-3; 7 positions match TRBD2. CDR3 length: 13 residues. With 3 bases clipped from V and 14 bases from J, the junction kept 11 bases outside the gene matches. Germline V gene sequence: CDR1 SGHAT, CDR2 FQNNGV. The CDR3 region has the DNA TGTGCCAGCAGCTTTTCCGGCGGGAGAGTCCCGTATTTT. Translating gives CASSFSGGRVPYF. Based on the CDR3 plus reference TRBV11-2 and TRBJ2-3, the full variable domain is EAGVAQSPRYKIIEKRQSVAFWCNPISGHATLYWYQQILGQGPKLLIQFQNNGVVDDSQLPKDRFSAERLKGVDSTLKIQPAKLEDSAVYLCASSFSGGRVPYFGPGTRLTVL.

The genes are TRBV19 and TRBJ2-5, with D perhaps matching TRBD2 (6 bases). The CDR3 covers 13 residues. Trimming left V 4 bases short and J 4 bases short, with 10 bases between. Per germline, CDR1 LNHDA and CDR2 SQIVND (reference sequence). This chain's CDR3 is CASSTGLPETQYF. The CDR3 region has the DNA TGTGCCAGTAGTACGGGACTCCCAGAGACCCAGTACTTC.

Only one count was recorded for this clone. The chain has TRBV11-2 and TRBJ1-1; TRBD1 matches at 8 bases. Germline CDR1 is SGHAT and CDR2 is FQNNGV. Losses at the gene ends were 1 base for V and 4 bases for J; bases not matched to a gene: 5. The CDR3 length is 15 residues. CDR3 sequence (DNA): TGTGCCAGCAGCTTAGTCAGGGGGCGAGGCACTGAAGCTTTCTTT. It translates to CASSLVRGRGTEAFF.

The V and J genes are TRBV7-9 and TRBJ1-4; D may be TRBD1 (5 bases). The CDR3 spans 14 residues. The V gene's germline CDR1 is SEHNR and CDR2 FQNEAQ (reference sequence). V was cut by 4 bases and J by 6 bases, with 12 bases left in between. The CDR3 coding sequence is TGTGCCAGCAGCTCCCAGGGATTTTATGAAAAACTGTTTTTT. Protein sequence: CASSSQGFYEKLFF.

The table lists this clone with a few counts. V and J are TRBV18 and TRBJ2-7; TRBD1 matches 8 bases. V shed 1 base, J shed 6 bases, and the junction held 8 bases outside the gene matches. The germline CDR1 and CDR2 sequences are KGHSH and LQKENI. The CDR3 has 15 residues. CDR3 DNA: TGTGCCAGCTCACCACTACAGGGGGGCGAGAGCGAGCAGTACTTC. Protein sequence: CASSPLQGGESEQYF.

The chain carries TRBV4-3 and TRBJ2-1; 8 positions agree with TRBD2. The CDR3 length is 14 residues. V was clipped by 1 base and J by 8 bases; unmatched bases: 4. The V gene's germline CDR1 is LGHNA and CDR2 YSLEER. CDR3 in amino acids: CASSQARGGDEQFF. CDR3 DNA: TGCGCCAGCAGCCAAGCCCGGGGGGGCGATGAGCAGTTCTTC.

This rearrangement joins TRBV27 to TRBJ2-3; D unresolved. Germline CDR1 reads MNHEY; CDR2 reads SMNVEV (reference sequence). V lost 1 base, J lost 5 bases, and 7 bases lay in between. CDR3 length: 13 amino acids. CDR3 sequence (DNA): TGTGCCAGCAGTTTATATCTGAGAGATACGCAGTATTTT. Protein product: CASSLYLRDTQYF.

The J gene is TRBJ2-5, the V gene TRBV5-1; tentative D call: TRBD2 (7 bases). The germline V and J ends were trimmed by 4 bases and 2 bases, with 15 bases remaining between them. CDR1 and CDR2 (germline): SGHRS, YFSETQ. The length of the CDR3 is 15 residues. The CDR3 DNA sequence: TGCGCCAGCAGCCCTTCGGGGGGCCTGCAAGAGACCCAGTACTTC. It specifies CASSPSGGLQETQYF.

The DNA for the CDR3 is TGTGCCAGCAGCTACCTAAAGCGGGAAGGGGAGACCCAGTACTTC. Amino acids: CASSYLKREGETQYF. V usage is TRBV7-2 and J usage is TRBJ2-5, with 7 positions matching TRBD2. This CDR3 is 15 amino acids long. The V gene's germline CDR1 is SGHTA and CDR2 FQGNSA. V gave up 4 bases and J gave up 5 bases; unmatched junction bases: 10.

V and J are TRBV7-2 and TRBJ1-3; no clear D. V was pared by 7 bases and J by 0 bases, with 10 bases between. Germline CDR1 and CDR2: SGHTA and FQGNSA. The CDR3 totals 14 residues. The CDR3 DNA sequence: TGTGCCAGCACCGCGCGGAGCTCTGGAAACACCATATATTTT. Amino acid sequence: CASTARSSGNTIYF.

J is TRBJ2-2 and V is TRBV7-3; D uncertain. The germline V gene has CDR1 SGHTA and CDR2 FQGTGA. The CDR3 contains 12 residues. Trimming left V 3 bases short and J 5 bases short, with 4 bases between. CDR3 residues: CASSFQTGELFF. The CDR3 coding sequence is TGTGCCAGCAGCTTTCAGACCGGGGAGCTGTTTTTT.

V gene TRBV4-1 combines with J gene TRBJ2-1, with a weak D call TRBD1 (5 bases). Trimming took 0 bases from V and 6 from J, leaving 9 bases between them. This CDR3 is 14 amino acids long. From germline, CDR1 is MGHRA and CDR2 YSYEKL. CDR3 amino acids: CASSQEQGPNEQFF. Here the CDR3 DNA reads TGCGCCAGCAGCCAAGAGCAGGGCCCCAATGAGCAGTTCTTC.

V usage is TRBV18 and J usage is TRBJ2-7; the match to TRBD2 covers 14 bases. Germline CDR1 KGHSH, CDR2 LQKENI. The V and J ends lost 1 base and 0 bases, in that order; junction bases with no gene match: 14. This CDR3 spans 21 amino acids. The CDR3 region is CASSPRLTTSGRAFRSYEQYF. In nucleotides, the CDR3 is TGTGCCAGCTCACCACGACTGACGACTAGCGGGAGGGCTTTCCGCTCCTACGAGCAGTACTTC.

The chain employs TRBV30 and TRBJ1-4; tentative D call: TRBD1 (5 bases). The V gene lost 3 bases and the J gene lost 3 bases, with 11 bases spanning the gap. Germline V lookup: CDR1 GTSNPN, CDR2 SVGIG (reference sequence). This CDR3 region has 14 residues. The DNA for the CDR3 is TGTGCCTGGAGCGGGGGTGCGGCTAATGAAAAACTGTTTTTT. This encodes CAWSGGAANEKLFF.

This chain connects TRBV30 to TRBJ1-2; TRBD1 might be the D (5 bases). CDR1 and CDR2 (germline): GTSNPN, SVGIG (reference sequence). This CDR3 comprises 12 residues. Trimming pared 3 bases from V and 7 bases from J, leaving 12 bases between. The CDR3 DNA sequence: TGTGCCTGGAGGCTGGGGGGGGTTGGCTACACCTTC. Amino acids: CAWRLGGVGYTF. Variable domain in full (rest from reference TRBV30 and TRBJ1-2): SQTIHQWPATLVQPVGSPLSLECTVEGTSNPNLYWYRQAAGRGLQLLFYSVGIGQISSEVPQNLSASRPQDRQFILSSKKLLLSDSGFYLCAWRLGGVGYTFGSGTRLTVV.

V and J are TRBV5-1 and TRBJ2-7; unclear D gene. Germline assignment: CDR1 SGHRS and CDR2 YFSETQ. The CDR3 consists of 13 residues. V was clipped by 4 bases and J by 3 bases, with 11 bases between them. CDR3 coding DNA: TGCGCCAGCAGCCTCAGTTCGAACTACGAGCAGTACTTC. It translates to CASSLSSNYEQYF.

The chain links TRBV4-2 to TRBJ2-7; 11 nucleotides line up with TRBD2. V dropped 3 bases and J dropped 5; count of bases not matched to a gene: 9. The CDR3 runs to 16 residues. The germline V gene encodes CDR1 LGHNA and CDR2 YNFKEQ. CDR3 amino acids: CASSQSSGRVSDEQYF. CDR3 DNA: TGTGCCAGCAGCCAGAGTAGCGGGAGGGTCAGCGACGAGCAGTACTTC.